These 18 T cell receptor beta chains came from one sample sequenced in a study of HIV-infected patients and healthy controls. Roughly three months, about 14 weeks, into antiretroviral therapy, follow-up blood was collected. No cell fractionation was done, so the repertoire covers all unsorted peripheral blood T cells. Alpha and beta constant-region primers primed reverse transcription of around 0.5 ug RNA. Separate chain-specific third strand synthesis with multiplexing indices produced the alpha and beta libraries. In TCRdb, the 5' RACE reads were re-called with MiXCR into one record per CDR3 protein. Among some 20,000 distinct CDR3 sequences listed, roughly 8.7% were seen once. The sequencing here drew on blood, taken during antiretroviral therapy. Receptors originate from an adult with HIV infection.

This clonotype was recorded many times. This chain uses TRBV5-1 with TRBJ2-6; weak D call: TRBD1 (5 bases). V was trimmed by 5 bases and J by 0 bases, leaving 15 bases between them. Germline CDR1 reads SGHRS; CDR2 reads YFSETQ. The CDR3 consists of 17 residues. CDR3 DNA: TGCGCCAGCAGAATAGGACACCAGAGCTCTGGGGCCAACGTCCTGACTTTC. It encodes CASRIGHQSSGANVLTF.

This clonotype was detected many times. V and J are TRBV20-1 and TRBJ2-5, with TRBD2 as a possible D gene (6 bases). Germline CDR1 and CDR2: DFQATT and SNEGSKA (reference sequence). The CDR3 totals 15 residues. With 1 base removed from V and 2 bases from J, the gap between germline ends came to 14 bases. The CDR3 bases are TGCAGTGCTAGAGTAGGCGGACTACCACAAGAGACCCAGTACTTC. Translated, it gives CSARVGGLPQETQYF.

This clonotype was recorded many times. DNA of the CDR3: TGTGCCAGCAGCCAAGATTCAGCGGGGGCCGACACCGGGGAGCTGTTTTTT. Protein: CASSQDSAGADTGELFF. The chain carries TRBV4-2 and TRBJ2-2, with TRBD2 matching over 8 bases. Germline CDR1 reads LGHNA; CDR2 reads YNFKEQ. J lost 3 bases, V lost 0 bases, and 6 bases had no gene match. This CDR3 has 17 residues.

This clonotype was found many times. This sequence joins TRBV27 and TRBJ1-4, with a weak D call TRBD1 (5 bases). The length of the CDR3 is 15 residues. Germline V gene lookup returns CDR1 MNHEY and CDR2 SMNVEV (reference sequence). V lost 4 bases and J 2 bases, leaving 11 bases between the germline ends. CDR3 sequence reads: CASSSLEGTNEKLFF. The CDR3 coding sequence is TGTGCCAGCAGTTCCCTCGAGGGGACTAATGAAAAACTGTTTTTT. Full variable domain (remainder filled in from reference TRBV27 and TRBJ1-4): EAQVTQNPRYLITVTGKKLTVTCSQNMNHEYMSWYRQDPGLGLRQIYYSMNVEVTDKGDVPEGYKVSRKEKRNFPLILESPSPNQTSLYFCASSSLEGTNEKLFFGSGTQLSVL.

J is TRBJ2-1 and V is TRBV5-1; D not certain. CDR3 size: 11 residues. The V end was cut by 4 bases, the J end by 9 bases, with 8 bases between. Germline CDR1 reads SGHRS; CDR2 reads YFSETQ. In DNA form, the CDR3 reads TGCGCCAGCAGCCCCTCTGGTGAGCAGTTCTTC. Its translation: CASSPSGEQFF.

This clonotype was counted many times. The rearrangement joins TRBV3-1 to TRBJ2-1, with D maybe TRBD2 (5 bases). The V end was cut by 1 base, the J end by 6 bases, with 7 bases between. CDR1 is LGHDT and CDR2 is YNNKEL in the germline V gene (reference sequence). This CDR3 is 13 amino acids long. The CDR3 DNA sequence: TGTGCCAGCAGCCAAGGGACTGGCAATGAGCAGTTCTTC. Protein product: CASSQGTGNEQFF.

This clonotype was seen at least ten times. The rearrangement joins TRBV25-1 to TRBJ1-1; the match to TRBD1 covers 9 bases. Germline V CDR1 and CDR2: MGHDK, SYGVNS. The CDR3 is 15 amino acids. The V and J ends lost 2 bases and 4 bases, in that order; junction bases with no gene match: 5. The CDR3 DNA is TGTGCCAGCAGTGAAGGACAGGGGCTAGGCACTGAAGCTTTCTTT. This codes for CASSEGQGLGTEAFF.

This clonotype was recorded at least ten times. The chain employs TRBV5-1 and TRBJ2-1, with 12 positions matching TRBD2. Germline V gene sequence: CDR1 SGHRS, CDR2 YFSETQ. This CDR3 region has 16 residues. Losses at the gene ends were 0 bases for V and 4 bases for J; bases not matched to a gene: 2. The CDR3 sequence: CASSLDGLAGYNEQFF. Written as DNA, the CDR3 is TGCGCCAGCAGCTTGGACGGACTAGCGGGATACAATGAGCAGTTCTTC.

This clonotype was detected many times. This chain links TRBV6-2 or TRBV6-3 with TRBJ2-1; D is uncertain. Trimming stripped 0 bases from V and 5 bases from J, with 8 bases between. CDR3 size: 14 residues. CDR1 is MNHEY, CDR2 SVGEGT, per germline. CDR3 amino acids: CASSYSNRHNEQFF. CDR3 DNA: TGTGCCAGCAGTTACTCGAATAGGCACAATGAGCAGTTCTTC.

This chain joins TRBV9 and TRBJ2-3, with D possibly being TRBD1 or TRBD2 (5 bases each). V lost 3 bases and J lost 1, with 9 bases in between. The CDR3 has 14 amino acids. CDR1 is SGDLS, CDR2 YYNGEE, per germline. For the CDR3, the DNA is TGTGCCAGCAGCGGGGGGTCGGGCACAGATACGCAGTATTTT. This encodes CASSGGSGTDTQYF. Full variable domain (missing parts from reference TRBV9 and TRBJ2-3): DSGVTQTPKHLITATGQRVTLRCSPRSGDLSVYWYQQSLDQGLQFLIQYYNGEERAKGNILERFSAQQFPDLHSELNLSSLELGDSALYFCASSGGSGTDTQYFGPGTRLTVL.

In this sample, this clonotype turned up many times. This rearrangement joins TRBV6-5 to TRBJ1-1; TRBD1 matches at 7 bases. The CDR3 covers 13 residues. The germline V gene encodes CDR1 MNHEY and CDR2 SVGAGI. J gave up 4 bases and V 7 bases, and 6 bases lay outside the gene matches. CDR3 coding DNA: TGTGCCAGCATCACACAGGGGTTCACTGAAGCTTTCTTT. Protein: CASITQGFTEAFF.

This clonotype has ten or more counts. The CDR3 here is CASSRTGAGANVLTF. The CDR3 region has the DNA TGTGCCAGCAGTCGGACAGGGGCTGGGGCCAACGTCCTGACTTTC. This chain joins TRBV28 and TRBJ2-6; 9 bases are a match to TRBD1. The CDR3 sequence is 15 residues long. The V gene end was trimmed by 5 bases and the J gene end by 2 bases; junction bases not matched to a gene: 1. Germline-derived CDR1 and CDR2 are MDHEN and SYDVKM.

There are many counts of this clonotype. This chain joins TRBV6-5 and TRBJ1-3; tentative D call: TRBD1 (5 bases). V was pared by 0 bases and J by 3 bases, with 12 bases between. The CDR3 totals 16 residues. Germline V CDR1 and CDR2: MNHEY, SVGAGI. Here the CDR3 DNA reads TGTGCCAGCAGTTACTCGGGACGTACTCGTGGAAACACCATATATTTT. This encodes CASSYSGRTRGNTIYF.

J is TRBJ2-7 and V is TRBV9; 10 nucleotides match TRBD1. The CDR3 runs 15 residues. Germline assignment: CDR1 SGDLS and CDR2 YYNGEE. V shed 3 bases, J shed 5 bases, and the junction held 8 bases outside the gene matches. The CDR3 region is CASSAPGTGAHEQYF. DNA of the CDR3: TGTGCCAGCAGCGCCCCCGGGACAGGGGCGCACGAGCAGTACTTC. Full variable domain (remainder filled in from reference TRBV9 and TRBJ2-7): DSGVTQTPKHLITATGQRVTLRCSPRSGDLSVYWYQQSLDQGLQFLIQYYNGEERAKGNILERFSAQQFPDLHSELNLSSLELGDSALYFCASSAPGTGAHEQYFGPGTRLTVT.

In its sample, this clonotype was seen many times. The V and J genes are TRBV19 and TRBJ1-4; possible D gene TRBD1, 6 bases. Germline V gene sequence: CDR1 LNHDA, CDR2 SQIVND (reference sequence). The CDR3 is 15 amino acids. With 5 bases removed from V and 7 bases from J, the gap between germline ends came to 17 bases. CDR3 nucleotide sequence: TGTGCCAGTAGTGTTCAGTTACAGGGTGGTGAAAAACTGTTTTTT. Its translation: CASSVQLQGGEKLFF.

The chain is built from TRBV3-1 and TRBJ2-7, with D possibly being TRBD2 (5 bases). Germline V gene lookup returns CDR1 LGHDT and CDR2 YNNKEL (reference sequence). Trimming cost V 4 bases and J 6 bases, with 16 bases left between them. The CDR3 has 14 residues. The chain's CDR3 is CASSPSMSRGEQYF. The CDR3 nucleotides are TGTGCCAGCAGCCCCTCCATGAGTCGGGGCGAGCAGTACTTC.

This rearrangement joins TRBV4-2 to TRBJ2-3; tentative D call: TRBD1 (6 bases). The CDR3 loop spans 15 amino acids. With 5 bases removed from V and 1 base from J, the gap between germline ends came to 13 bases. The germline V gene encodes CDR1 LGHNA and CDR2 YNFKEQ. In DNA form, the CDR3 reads TGTGCCAGCAGCGGGGGCCGGGGAGGCACAGATACGCAGTATTTT. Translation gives CASSGGRGGTDTQYF.

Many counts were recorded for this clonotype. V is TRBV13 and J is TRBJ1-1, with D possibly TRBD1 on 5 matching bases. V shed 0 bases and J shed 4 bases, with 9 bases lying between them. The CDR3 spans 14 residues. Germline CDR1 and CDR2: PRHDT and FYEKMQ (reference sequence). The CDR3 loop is CASSLGEGFTEAFF. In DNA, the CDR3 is TGTGCCAGCAGCTTAGGAGAGGGGTTCACTGAAGCTTTCTTT.